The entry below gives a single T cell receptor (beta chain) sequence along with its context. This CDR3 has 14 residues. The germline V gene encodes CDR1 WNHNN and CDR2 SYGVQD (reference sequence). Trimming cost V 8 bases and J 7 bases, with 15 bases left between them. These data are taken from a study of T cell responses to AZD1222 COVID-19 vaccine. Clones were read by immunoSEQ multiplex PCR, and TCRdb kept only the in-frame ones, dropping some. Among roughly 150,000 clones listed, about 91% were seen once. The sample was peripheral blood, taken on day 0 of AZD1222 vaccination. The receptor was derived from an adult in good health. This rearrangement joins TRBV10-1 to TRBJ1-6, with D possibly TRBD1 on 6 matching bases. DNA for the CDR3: TGCGCCAGCGGGACACTAAACCGGAATTCACCCCTCCACTTT. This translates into CASGTLNRNSPLHF.